This T cell receptor (beta chain) was profiled in a study of cytomegalovirus exposure and HLA in healthy donors. Findings of the study overall: Despite most TCR sequences being rare, some public TCRs occurred in many donors. It was in a later analysis that TCR association rates were seen to vary by HLA locus, highest for DRB1 and lowest for HLA-C. Researchers left out some V segments, among them TRBV6-2 and TRBV6-3, as indistinguishable. Earlier analysis yielded a pattern in which most TCR beta V segments were productive about 90% or about 30% of the time.

About this clone itself: No antigen is known for it.

After removal of 3 bases from V and 8 bases from J, the junction contained 6 bases not matched to a gene. The germline CDR1 and CDR2 sequences are SGHRS and YFSETQ. The CDR3 is made up of 13 amino acids. The PCR used 60 Vbeta and 13 Jbeta primers. Repertoires were generated with immunoSEQ multiplex PCR, while TCRdb's copy carries only in-frame clones and drops some. The table shows roughly 120,000 clones, with 77% occurring only once. This TCR derives from a man over 45 in good health and CMV-seropositive. The sample taken for sequencing was PBMCs. This rearrangement joins TRBV5-1 to TRBJ1-2; 8 bases map to TRBD1. The CDR3 protein is CASSSTQGGGYTF. The CDR3 DNA reads as TGCGCCAGCAGCTCCACACAGGGGGGCGGCTACACCTTC.